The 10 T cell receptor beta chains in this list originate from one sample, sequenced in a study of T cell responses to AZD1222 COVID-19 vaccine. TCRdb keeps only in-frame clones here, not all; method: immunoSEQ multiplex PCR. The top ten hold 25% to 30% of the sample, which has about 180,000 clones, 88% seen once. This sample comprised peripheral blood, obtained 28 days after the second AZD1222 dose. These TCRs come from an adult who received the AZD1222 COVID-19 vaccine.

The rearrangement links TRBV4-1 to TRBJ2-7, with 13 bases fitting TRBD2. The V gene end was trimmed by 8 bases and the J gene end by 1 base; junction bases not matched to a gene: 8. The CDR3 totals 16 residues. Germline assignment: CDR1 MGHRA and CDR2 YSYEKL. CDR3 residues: CASGPGLAGLSYEQYF. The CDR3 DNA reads TGCGCCAGCGGACCGGGACTAGCGGGATTATCCTACGAGCAGTACTTC.

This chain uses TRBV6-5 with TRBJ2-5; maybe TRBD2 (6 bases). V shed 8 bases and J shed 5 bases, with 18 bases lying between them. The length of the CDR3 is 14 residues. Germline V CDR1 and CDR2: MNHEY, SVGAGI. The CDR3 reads CASPTGSLGETQYF. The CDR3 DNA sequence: TGTGCCAGCCCAACCGGGAGCCTTGGGGAGACCCAGTACTTC.

The DNA of the CDR3 is TGTGCCAGCAGCTTAGGGGGGAGGGGGCAAGAGACCCAGTACTTC. Encoded protein: CASSLGGRGQETQYF. The V and J genes are TRBV11-2 and TRBJ2-5; D is perhaps TRBD2 (7 bases). CDR1 is SGHAT and CDR2 is FQNNGV in the germline V gene. Trimming removed 1 base at V and 2 bases at J, with 11 bases between. The CDR3 covers 15 residues.

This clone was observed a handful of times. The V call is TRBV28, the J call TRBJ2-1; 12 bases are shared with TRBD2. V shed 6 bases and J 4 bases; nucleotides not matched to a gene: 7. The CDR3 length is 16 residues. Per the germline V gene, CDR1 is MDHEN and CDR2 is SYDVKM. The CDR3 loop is CASRSGLAGLYNEQFF. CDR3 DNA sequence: TGTGCCAGCAGGTCGGGACTAGCGGGCTTATACAATGAGCAGTTCTTC. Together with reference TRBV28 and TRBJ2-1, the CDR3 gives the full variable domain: DVKVTQSSRYLVKRTGEKVFLECVQDMDHENMFWYRQDPGLGLRLIYFSYDVKMKEKGDIPEGYSVSREKKERFSLILESASTNQTSMYLCASRSGLAGLYNEQFFGPGTRLTVL.

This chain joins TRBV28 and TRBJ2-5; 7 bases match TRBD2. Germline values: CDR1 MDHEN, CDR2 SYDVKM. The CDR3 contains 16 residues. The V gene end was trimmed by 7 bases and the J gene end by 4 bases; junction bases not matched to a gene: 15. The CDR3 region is CASTPGRATGGETQYF. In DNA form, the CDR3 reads TGTGCCAGCACCCCGGGCAGGGCTACGGGAGGAGAGACCCAGTACTTC. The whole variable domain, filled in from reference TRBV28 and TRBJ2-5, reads DVKVTQSSRYLVKRTGEKVFLECVQDMDHENMFWYRQDPGLGLRLIYFSYDVKMKEKGDIPEGYSVSREKKERFSLILESASTNQTSMYLCASTPGRATGGETQYFGPGTRLLVL.

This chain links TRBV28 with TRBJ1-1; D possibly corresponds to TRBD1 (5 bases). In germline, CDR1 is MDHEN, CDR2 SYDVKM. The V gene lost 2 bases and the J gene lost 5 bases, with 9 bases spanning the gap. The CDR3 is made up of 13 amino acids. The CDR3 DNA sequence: TGTGCCAGCAGTTTACCCCACAGGACTGAAGCTTTCTTT. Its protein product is CASSLPHRTEAFF.

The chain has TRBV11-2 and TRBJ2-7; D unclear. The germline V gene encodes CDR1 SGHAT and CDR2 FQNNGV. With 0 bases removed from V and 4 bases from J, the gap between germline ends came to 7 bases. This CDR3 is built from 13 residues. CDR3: CASSLDRIYEQYF. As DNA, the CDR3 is TGTGCCAGCAGCTTAGATCGAATATACGAGCAGTACTTC.

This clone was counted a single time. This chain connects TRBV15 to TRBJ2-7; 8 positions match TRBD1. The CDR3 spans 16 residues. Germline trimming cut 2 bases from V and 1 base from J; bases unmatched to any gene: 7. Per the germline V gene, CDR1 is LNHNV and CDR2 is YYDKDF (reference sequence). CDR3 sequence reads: CATSRNRGASSYEQYF. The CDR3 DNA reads TGTGCCACCAGCAGAAACAGGGGGGCCTCTTCCTACGAGCAGTACTTC. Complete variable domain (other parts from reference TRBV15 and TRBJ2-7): DAMVIQNPRYQVTQFGKPVTLSCSQTLNHNVMYWYQQKSSQAPKLLFHYYDKDFNNEADTPDNFQSRRPNTSFCFLDIRSPGLGDTAMYLCATSRNRGASSYEQYFGPGTRLTVT.

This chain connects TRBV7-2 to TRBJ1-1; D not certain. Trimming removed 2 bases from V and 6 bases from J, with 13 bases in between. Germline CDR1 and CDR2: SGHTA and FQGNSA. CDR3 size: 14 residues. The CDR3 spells CASSLRVGGAEAFF. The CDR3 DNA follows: TGTGCCAGCAGCTTAAGGGTCGGAGGCGCTGAAGCTTTCTTT.

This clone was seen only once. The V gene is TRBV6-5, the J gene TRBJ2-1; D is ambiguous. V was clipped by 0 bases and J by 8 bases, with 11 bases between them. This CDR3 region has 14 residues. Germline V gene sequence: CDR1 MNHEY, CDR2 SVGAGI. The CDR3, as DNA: TGTGCCAGCAGTTACTCGGCGGTTGGAGATGAGCAGTTCTTC. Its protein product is CASSYSAVGDEQFF.